These 12 T cell receptor beta chains originate from one sample sequenced in a study of cytomegalovirus exposure and HLA in healthy donors. It was with 60 Vbeta and 13 Jbeta primers that the PCR ran. Sequenced by immunoSEQ multiplex PCR; TCRdb stores in-frame clones only, minus some. Recorded here are over 100,000 clones; the top ten clones represent 6.8%. Sequenced: PBMCs. The receptors here all came from a man aged 40-50 years in good health and CMV-seropositive.

The V and J genes are TRBV18 and TRBJ2-1; tentative D call: TRBD1 (5 bases). The germline V and J ends were trimmed by 2 bases and 7 bases, with 9 bases remaining between them. CDR3 size: 13 residues. Germline loops: CDR1 KGHSH, CDR2 LQKENI. In nucleotides, the CDR3 is TGTGCCAGCTCACCAGCGACAGCGAATGAGCAGTTCTTC. It yields the protein CASSPATANEQFF.

This chain joins TRBV27 and TRBJ1-2; no reliable D call. Trimming cost V 3 bases and J 0 bases, with 5 bases left between them. The CDR3 length is 13 residues. The germline V gene has CDR1 MNHEY and CDR2 SMNVEV (reference sequence). In DNA form, the CDR3 reads TGTGCCAGCAGTTTCCGGGCTAACTATGGCTACACCTTC. As protein: CASSFRANYGYTF.

J is TRBJ2-7 and V is TRBV7-2; the match to TRBD1 covers 8 bases. CDR3 length: 13 amino acids. V dropped 5 bases and J dropped 7; count of bases not matched to a gene: 7. Per germline, CDR1 SGHTA and CDR2 FQGNSA. This chain's CDR3 is CASSPTGAREQYF. The CDR3 DNA sequence: TGTGCCAGCAGCCCGACAGGGGCTCGGGAGCAGTACTTC.

The CDR3 DNA sequence: TGTGCCAGCAGTGTTTTAGCGGGAGTGGCAGATACGCAGTATTTT. It is translated as CASSVLAGVADTQYF. J is TRBJ2-3 and V is TRBV6-4; TRBD2 aligns across 9 bases. This CDR3 spans 15 amino acids. Germline-derived CDR1 and CDR2 are MRHNA and SNTAGT. V was pared by 4 bases and J by 4 bases, with 6 bases of the junction left unmatched.

The rearrangement links TRBV28 to TRBJ1-5; 8 bases are a match to TRBD1. V lost 6 bases, J lost 4 bases, and 8 bases stayed unmatched. Per germline, CDR1 MDHEN and CDR2 SYDVKM. The CDR3 runs to 15 residues. CDR3 region: CASRTETGGNQPQHF. As DNA, the CDR3 is TGTGCCAGCAGGACAGAAACAGGGGGGAATCAGCCCCAGCATTTT.

The V and J genes are TRBV19 and TRBJ1-1, with a tentative D call TRBD1 (6 bases). The V and J ends lost 5 bases and 6 bases respectively, with 19 bases between them. The CDR3 covers 15 residues. Germline V gene sequence: CDR1 LNHDA, CDR2 SQIVND (reference sequence). CDR3 nucleotide sequence: TGTGCCAGTAGTCCCGGCGGGGGGCGAAAACCTGAAGCTTTCTTT. Translation gives CASSPGGGRKPEAFF. The full variable domain, with the rest looked up from reference TRBV19 and TRBJ1-1, is DGGITQSPKYLFRKEGQNVTLSCEQNLNHDAMYWYRQDPGQGLRLIYYSQIVNDFQKGDIAEGYSVSREKKESFPLTVTSAQKNPTAFYLCASSPGGGRKPEAFFGQGTRLTVV.

The gene calls are TRBV5-4 and TRBJ2-3, with 9 nucleotides matching TRBD1. The CDR3 runs to 16 residues. Trimming at V came to 3 bases and at J to 6 bases, leaving 11 bases not matched to a gene. The germline V gene encodes CDR1 SGHNT and CDR2 YYREEE (reference sequence). CDR3 nucleotide sequence: TGTGCCAGCAGCTCCTCCCTACAGGGGGCGGGGGATACGCAGTATTTT. Protein product: CASSSSLQGAGDTQYF.

The chain joins TRBV27 to TRBJ2-7; 7 nucleotides line up with TRBD2. CDR1 is MNHEY and CDR2 is SMNVEV in the germline V gene (reference sequence). The ends lost 9 bases at V and 7 bases at J; junction bases unmatched: 3. CDR3 length: 10 residues. This CDR3 is CASGGGEQYF. Written as DNA, the CDR3 is TGTGCCAGTGGGGGAGGGGAGCAGTACTTC.

The chain recombines TRBV5-1 with TRBJ2-7; no definite D call. The germline V and J ends were trimmed by 0 bases and 12 bases, with 10 bases remaining between them. Germline V gives CDR1 SGHRS, CDR2 YFSETQ. The CDR3 has 11 residues. CDR3 sequence: CASSLGPEAYF. CDR3 in DNA: TGCGCCAGCAGCTTGGGGCCCGAGGCGTACTTC.

The chain combines TRBV18 with TRBJ2-7; 10 positions agree with TRBD1. Germline-derived CDR1 and CDR2 are KGHSH and LQKENI. This CDR3 region has 16 residues. Germline trimming cut 3 bases from V and 3 bases from J; bases unmatched to any gene: 8. The CDR3 sequence is CASSPGYGTGVYEQYF. CDR3 in DNA: TGTGCCAGCTCACCTGGGTATGGGACAGGGGTCTACGAGCAGTACTTC. Full variable domain (rest looked up from reference TRBV18 and TRBJ2-7): NAGVMQNPRHLVRRRGQEARLRCSPMKGHSHVYWYRQLPEEGLKFMVYLQKENIIDESGMPKERFSAEFPKEGPSILRIQQVVRGDSAAYFCASSPGYGTGVYEQYFGPGTRLTVT.

V and J are TRBV19 and TRBJ2-7; 8 bases fit TRBD2. V lost 5 bases, J lost 0 bases, and 3 bases stayed unmatched. Germline V gene sequence: CDR1 LNHDA, CDR2 SQIVND (reference sequence). This CDR3 contains 14 residues. The CDR3 protein is CASSETSGSYEQYF. The DNA for the CDR3 is TGTGCCAGTAGTGAAACTAGCGGCTCCTACGAGCAGTACTTC.

In regard to this clone: Mismatch with germline at one junction end may stem from a read error. V gene TRBV29-1 combines with J gene TRBJ2-7; D may be TRBD2 (5 bases). Germline V gene sequence: CDR1 SQVTM, CDR2 ANQGSEA. The CDR3 is 12 amino acids. The CDR3 DNA reads as TGCAGCTTTGAGGACTTAACCTACGAGCAGTACTTC. Protein sequence: CSFEDLTYEQYF.